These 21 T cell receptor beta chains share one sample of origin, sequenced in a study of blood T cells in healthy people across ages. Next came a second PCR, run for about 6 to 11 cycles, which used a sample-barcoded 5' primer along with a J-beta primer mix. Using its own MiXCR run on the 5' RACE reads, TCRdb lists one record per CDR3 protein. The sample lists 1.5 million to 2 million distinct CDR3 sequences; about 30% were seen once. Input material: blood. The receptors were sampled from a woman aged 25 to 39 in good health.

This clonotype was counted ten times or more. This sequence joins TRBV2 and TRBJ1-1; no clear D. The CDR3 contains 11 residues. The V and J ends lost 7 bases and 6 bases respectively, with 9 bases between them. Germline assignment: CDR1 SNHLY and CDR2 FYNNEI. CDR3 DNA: TGTGCCAGCACGGGGAGGGCTGAAGCTTTCTTT. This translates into CASTGRAEAFF.

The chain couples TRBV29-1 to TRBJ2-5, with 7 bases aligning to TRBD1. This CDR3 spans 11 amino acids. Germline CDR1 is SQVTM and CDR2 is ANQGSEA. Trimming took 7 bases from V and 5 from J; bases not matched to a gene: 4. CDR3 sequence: CSAGQVETQYF. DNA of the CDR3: TGCAGCGCTGGACAGGTTGAGACCCAGTACTTC.

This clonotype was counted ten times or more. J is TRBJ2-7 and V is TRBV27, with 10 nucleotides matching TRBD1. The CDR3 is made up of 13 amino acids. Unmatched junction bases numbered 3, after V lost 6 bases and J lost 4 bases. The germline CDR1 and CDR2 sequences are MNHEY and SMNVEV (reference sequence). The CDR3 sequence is CASRGTGEYEQYF. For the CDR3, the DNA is TGTGCCAGCAGAGGGACAGGGGAATACGAGCAGTACTTC.

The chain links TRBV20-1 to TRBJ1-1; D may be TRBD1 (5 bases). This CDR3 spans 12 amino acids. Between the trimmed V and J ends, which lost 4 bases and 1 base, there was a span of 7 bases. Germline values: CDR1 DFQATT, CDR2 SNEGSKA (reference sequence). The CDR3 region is CSANDRNTEAFF. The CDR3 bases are TGCAGTGCTAATGACAGGAACACTGAAGCTTTCTTT.

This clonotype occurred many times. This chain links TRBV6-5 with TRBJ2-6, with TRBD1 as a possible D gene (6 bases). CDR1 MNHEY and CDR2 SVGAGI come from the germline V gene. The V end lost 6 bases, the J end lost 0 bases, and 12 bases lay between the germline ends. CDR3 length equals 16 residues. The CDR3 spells CASRGHVLSGANVLTF. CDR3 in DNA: TGTGCCAGCAGGGGACACGTACTCTCTGGGGCCAACGTCCTGACTTTC.

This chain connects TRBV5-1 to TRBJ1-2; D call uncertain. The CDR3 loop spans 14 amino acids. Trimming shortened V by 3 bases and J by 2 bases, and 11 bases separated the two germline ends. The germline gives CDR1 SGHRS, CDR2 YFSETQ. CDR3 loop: CASSWARSNYGYTF. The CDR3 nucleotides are TGCGCCAGCAGCTGGGCCAGGTCAAACTATGGCTACACCTTC.

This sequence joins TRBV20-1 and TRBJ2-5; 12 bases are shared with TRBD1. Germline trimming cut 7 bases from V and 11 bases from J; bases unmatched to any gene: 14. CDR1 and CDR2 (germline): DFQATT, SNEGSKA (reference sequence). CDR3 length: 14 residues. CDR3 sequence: CSVRPGQGAGEQYF. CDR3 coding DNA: TGCAGTGTCAGACCGGGACAGGGGGCAGGTGAACAGTACTTC.

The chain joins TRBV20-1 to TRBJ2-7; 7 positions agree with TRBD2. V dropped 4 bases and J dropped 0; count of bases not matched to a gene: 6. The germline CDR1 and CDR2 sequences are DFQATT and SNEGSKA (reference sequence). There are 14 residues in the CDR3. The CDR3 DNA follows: TGCAGTGCTATCGCCGGGGGGAGCTCCTACGAGCAGTACTTC. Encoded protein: CSAIAGGSSYEQYF.

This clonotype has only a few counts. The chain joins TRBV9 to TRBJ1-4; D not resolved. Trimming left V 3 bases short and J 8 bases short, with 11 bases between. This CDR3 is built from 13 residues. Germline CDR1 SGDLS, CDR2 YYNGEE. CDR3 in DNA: TGTGCCAGCAGCGGCCCGGACCGGGAAAAACTGTTTTTT. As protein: CASSGPDREKLFF.

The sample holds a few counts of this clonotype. The CDR3 sequence is CSAGRTGDTEAFF. The CDR3 DNA reads as TGCAGTGCAGGCAGGACAGGGGACACTGAAGCTTTCTTT. V is TRBV20-1 and J is TRBJ1-1, with 9 nucleotides matching TRBD1. CDR3 length: 13 residues. J was trimmed by 3 bases and V by 6 bases; bases with no gene match: 5. Germline V gene lookup returns CDR1 DFQATT and CDR2 SNEGSKA (reference sequence).

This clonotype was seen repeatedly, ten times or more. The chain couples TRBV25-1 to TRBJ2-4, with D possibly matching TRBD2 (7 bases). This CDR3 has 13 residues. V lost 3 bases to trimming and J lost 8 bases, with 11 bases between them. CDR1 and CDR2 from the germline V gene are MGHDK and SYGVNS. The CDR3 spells CASSDRGADIQYF. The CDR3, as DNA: TGTGCCAGCAGTGACCGGGGGGCAGACATTCAGTACTTC.

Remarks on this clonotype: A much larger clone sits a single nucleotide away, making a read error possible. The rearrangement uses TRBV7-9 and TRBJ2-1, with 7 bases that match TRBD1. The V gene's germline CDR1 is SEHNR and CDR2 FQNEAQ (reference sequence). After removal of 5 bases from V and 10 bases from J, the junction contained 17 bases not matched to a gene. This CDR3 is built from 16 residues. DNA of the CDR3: TGTGCCAGCAGCATCGAAAAGGGACAGCCGCCCTACGAGCAGTTCTTC. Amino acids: CASSIEKGQPPYEQFF.

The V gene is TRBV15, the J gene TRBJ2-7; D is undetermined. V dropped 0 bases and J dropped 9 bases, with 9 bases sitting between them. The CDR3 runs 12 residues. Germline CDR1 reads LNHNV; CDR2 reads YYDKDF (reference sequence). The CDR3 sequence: CATSRDTTRQYF. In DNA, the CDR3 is TGTGCCACCAGCAGAGATACCACCCGGCAGTACTTC.

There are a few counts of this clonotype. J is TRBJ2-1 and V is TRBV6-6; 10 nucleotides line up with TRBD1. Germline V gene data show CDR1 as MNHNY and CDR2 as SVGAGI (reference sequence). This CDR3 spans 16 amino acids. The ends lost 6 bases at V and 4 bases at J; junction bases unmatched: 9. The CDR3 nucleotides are TGTGCCAGCAGGGATAGACAGGGGGCTTCTTACAATGAGCAGTTCTTC. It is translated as CASRDRQGASYNEQFF.

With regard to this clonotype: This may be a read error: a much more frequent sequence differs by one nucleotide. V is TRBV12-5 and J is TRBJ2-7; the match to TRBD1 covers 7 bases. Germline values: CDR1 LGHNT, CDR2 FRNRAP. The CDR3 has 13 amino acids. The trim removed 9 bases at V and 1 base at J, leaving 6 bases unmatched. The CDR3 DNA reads TGTGCTAGGGTGGGGACAGCGTCCTACGAGCAGTACTTC. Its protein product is CARVGTASYEQYF.

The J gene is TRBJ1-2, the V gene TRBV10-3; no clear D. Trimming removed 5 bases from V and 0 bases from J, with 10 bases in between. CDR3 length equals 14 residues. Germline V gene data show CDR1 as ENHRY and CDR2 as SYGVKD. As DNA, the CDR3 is TGTGCCATCAGTCAGGACGGGACTAACTATGGCTACACCTTC. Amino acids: CAISQDGTNYGYTF.

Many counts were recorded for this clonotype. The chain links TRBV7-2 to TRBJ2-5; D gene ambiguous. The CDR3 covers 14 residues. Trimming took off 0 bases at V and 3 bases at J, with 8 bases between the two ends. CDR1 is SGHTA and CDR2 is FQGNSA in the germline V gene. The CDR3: CASSLAWVKETQYF. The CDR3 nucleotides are TGTGCCAGCAGCTTAGCTTGGGTGAAAGAGACCCAGTACTTC.

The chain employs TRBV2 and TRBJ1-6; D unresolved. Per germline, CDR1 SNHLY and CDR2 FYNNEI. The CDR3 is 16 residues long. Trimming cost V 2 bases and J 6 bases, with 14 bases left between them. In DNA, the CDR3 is TGTGCCAGCAGTGAAACGGGGTTAAGAGTTAATTCACCCCTCCACTTT. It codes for CASSETGLRVNSPLHF.

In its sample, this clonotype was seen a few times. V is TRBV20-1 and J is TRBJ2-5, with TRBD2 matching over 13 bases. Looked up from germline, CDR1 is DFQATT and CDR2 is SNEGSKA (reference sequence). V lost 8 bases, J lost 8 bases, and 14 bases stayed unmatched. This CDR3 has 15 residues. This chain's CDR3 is CSPILAGGPGDTQYF. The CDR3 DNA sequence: TGCAGTCCCATACTAGCGGGAGGGCCGGGAGATACCCAGTACTTC.

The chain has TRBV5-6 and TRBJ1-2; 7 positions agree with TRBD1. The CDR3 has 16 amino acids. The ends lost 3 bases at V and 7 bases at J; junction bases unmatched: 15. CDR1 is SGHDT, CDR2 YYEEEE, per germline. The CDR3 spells CASSWEQGLRASGYTF. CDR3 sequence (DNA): TGTGCCAGCAGCTGGGAACAGGGGCTAAGGGCGTCTGGCTACACCTTC.

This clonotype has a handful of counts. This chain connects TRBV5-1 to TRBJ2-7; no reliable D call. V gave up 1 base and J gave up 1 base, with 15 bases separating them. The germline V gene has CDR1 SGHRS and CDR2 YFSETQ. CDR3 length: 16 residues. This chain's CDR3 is CASSLSLSSLSYEQYF. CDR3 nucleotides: TGCGCCAGCAGCTTGAGTTTGTCGAGCCTATCCTACGAGCAGTACTTC. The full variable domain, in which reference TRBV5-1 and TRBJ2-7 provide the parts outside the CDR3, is KAGVTQTPRYLIKTRGQQVTLSCSPISGHRSVSWYQQTPGQGLQFLFEYFSETQRNKGNFPGRFSGRQFSNSRSEMNVSTLELGDSALYLCASSLSLSSLSYEQYFGPGTRLTVT.